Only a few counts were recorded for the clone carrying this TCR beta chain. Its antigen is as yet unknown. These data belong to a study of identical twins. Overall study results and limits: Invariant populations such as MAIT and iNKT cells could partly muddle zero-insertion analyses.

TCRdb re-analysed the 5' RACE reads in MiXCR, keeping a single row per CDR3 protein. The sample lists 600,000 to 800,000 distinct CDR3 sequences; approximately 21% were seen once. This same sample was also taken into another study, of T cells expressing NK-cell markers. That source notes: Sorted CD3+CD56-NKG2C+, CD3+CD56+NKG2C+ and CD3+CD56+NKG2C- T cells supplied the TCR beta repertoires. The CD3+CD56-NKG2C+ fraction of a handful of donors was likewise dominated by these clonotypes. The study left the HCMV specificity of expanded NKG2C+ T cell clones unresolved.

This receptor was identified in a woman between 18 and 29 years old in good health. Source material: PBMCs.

The DNA of the CDR3 is TGCAGTGCCACACAGGGGTGGGCTAGCGGTTCCTACGAGCAGTACTTC. Its protein product is CSATQGWASGSYEQYF. The chain is built from TRBV20-1 and TRBJ2-7; TRBD1 or TRBD2 may be the D gene (7 bases each). Germline V lookup: CDR1 DFQATT, CDR2 SNEGSKA (reference sequence). The V end lost 6 bases, the J end lost 1 base, and 22 bases lay between the germline ends. The CDR3 length is 16 residues.